This TCR beta chain was obtained from a study of OX40 agonist ivuxolimab in advanced cancers. Looking at the study overall: At 0.01 to 10 mg/kg, ivuxolimab was administered intravenously to patients every 2 weeks. Prior therapy, whether anti-PD-1, anti-PD-L1 or anti-CTLA-4, was allowed, and 40% had some. Study-wide results and caveats: CD4+ T cells averaged fewer expanded clones than CD8+ T cells. Clonal expansion by week 6 occurred in CD4+ and CD8+ blood T cells (at 0.1 to 3.0 mg/kg).

TCRdb's copy holds only in-frame clones and misses some; the assay was immunoSEQ multiplex PCR. The table includes 73,000 or so clones, approximately 78% detected once. The ends were cut back, 3 bases at V and 10 bases at J, with 7 bases in the middle. The V gene's germline CDR1 is SNHLY and CDR2 FYNNEI. CDR3 size: 11 residues. About this clone: Its antigen is not identified.

The origin of this receptor is an adult with an advanced solid tumor such as melanoma, head and neck, liver or kidney cancer. The chain recombines TRBV2 with TRBJ2-1; D remains unclear. The sequencing here drew on CD4+ or CD8+ T cells sorted from blood, taken in a trial of the OX40 agonist ivuxolimab. The CDR3, as DNA: TGTGCCAGCAGTGATAGGGTAGAGCAGTTCTTC. This gives the protein CASSDRVEQFF. Drawing the rest from reference TRBV2 and TRBJ2-1, the complete variable domain is EPEVTQTPSHQVTQMGQEVILRCVPISNHLYFYWYRQILGQKVEFLVSFYNNEISEKSEIFDDQFSVERPDGSNFTLKIRSTKLEDSAMYFCASSDRVEQFFGPGTRLTVL.